Following are 22 T cell receptor beta chains from one sample sequenced in a study of radiotherapy plus CTLA-4 blockade in lung cancer. Some clones are missing from TCRdb's copy, which holds only in-frame ones; the method was immunoSEQ multiplex PCR. In the table there are tens of thousands of clones, 72% of which are singletons. Sample: peripheral blood, taken from a patient treated with radiotherapy plus ipilimumab. These receptors were obtained from a human donor with non-small cell lung cancer whose response to radiotherapy plus ipilimumab could not be evaluated.

This clone was counted only a few times. This rearrangement joins TRBV29-1 to TRBJ2-2; D not resolved. The length of the CDR3 is 15 residues. Germline V CDR1 and CDR2: SQVTM, ANQGSEA. Trimming left V 4 bases short and J 1 base short, with 13 bases between. In DNA, the CDR3 is TGCAGCGTTGTTGTGTCGGTTATGAACACCGGGGAGCTGTTTTTT. Its protein is CSVVVSVMNTGELFF.

This clone is a singleton in its sample. The V call is TRBV5-1, the J call TRBJ2-3; maybe TRBD1 (6 bases). Trimming pared 0 bases from V and 0 bases from J, leaving 8 bases between. The CDR3 totals 15 residues. Germline values: CDR1 SGHRS, CDR2 YFSETQ. CDR3 bases: TGCGCCAGCAGCTTGGCAGGGGCTAGCACAGATACGCAGTATTTT. As protein: CASSLAGASTDTQYF.

V gene TRBV4-3 combines with J gene TRBJ1-2; maybe TRBD1 (5 bases). This CDR3 region has 16 residues. CDR1 and CDR2 from the germline V gene are LGHNA and YSLEER. The V end was cut by 0 bases, the J end by 6 bases, with 17 bases between. This CDR3 is CASSQDGGGSVNGYTF. The CDR3 DNA reads as TGCGCCAGCAGCCAAGATGGGGGAGGCAGTGTTAATGGCTACACCTTC.

The V and J genes are TRBV9 and TRBJ1-1; D unclear. Trimming took 0 bases from V and 10 from J, leaving 13 bases between them. The CDR3 totals 13 residues. Germline assignment: CDR1 SGDLS and CDR2 YYNGEE. In DNA, the CDR3 is TGTGCCAGCAGCGTAGCCCCTACAGTGGGAGCTTTCTTT. It specifies CASSVAPTVGAFF.

This clone was seen only once. V and J are TRBV2 and TRBJ2-5; 9 nucleotides align to TRBD1. With the DNA end fitting TRBJ2-7 better, the J assignment may be wrong. The CDR3 loop spans 14 amino acids. Germline CDR1 SNHLY, CDR2 FYNNEI. CDR3 protein: CASSQDRGVHEQYF. In nucleotides, the CDR3 is TGTGCCAGCAGCCAGGACAGGGGTGTCCACGAGCAGTACTTC.

The rearrangement joins TRBV7-3 to TRBJ1-4; 9 bases match TRBD1. Losses at the gene ends were 6 bases for V and 7 bases for J; bases not matched to a gene: 12. Germline CDR1 is SGHTA and CDR2 is FQGTGA. The CDR3 covers 16 residues. The DNA for the CDR3 is TGTGCCAGCAGACCCGGGACAGGGAGTGGTAGTGAAAAACTGTTTTTT. Protein: CASRPGTGSGSEKLFF.

The chain is built from TRBV28 and TRBJ2-7, with D maybe TRBD1 (5 bases). Germline CDR1 and CDR2: MDHEN and SYDVKM. The V end lost 3 bases, the J end lost 5 bases, and 20 bases lay between the germline ends. CDR3 length equals 16 residues. CDR3 protein: CASSFRSWAGPHEQYF. The CDR3 DNA sequence: TGTGCCAGCAGTTTTAGGTCGTGGGCAGGGCCCCACGAGCAGTACTTC.

J is TRBJ2-5 and V is TRBV6-4; D remains unclear. The CDR3 runs 13 residues. The germline CDR1 and CDR2 sequences are MRHNA and SNTAGT. V lost 6 bases and J lost 4, with 12 bases in between. CDR3 loop: CASSVDNGETQYF. For the CDR3, the DNA is TGTGCCAGCAGCGTCGACAACGGAGAGACCCAGTACTTC.

This clone was found a few times. The chain recombines TRBV4-3 with TRBJ2-1; 11 nucleotides line up with TRBD2. The J segment lost 4 bases and the V segment lost 1 base, leaving 6 bases of the junction unmatched. The CDR3 has 17 residues. CDR1 is LGHNA, CDR2 YSLEER, per germline. CDR3 loop: CASSQASPSGGYNEQFF. The DNA for the CDR3 is TGCGCCAGCAGCCAAGCGTCGCCTAGCGGGGGGTACAATGAGCAGTTCTTC.

The V and J genes are TRBV30 and TRBJ2-5; D might be TRBD1 (5 bases). Germline V gives CDR1 GTSNPN, CDR2 SVGIG (reference sequence). The CDR3 covers 12 residues. The V gene lost 3 bases and the J gene lost 5 bases, with 10 bases spanning the gap. In DNA form, the CDR3 reads TGTGCCTGGAGAGAAGGGGTCGAGACCCAGTACTTC. Encoded protein: CAWREGVETQYF. The whole variable domain, filled in from reference TRBV30 and TRBJ2-5, reads SQTIHQWPATLVQPVGSPLSLECTVEGTSNPNLYWYRQAAGRGLQLLFYSVGIGQISSEVPQNLSASRPQDRQFILSSKKLLLSDSGFYLCAWREGVETQYFGPGTRLLVL.

This clone occurred a few times. The rearrangement joins TRBV5-1 to TRBJ2-3, with a possible D match to TRBD2 (6 bases). Trimming removed 0 bases from V and 6 bases from J, with 17 bases in between. This CDR3 spans 16 amino acids. Looked up from germline, CDR1 is SGHRS and CDR2 is YFSETQ. CDR3 DNA: TGCGCCAGCAGCTTGGCCGTGAACGGGAGAAGGGATACGCAGTATTTT. Translated: CASSLAVNGRRDTQYF.

The V gene is TRBV7-2, the J gene TRBJ2-5, with D maybe TRBD1 (5 bases). The germline CDR1 and CDR2 sequences are SGHTA and FQGNSA. The CDR3 totals 12 residues. V shed 6 bases and J shed 5 bases, with 10 bases lying between them. CDR3 residues: CASRGVGETQYF. Here the CDR3 DNA reads TGTGCCAGCAGAGGGGTCGGGGAGACCCAGTACTTC. Combining the CDR3 with reference TRBV7-2 and TRBJ2-5 gives the whole variable domain GAGVSQSPSNKVTEKGKDVELRCDPISGHTALYWYRQSLGQGLEFLIYFQGNSAPDKSGLPSDRFSAERTGGSVSTLTIQRTQQEDSAVYLCASRGVGETQYFGPGTRLLVL.

This chain's CDR3 is CASSWDREGTEAFF. The CDR3 DNA is TGTGCCAGCAGTTGGGACAGGGAAGGCACTGAAGCTTTCTTT. The rearrangement joins TRBV6-1 to TRBJ1-1; 9 nucleotides align to TRBD1. CDR3 size: 14 residues. With V trimmed by 5 bases and J by 4 bases, 5 bases remained unmatched. CDR1 and CDR2 from the germline V gene are MNHNS and SASEGT.

This clone occurred a few times. The chain combines TRBV28 with TRBJ2-1; D unclear. Germline CDR1 and CDR2: MDHEN and SYDVKM. V lost 8 bases, J lost 10 bases, and 21 bases lay in between. The CDR3 extends over 14 amino acids. The CDR3 loop is CASCTPLGPVEQFF. For the CDR3, the DNA is TGTGCCAGCTGTACCCCTCTAGGCCCGGTCGAGCAGTTCTTC.

The rearrangement uses TRBV5-6 and TRBJ2-5, with TRBD1 identical over 9 bases. V shed 0 bases and J 3 bases; nucleotides not matched to a gene: 0. Germline CDR1 reads SGHDT; CDR2 reads YYEEEE. The CDR3 is made up of 14 amino acids. This CDR3 is CASSLGTGEETQYF. CDR3 DNA: TGTGCCAGCAGCTTGGGGACAGGGGAAGAGACCCAGTACTTC.

This chain joins TRBV28 and TRBJ2-7, with a possible D match to TRBD1 (5 bases). The germline V and J ends were trimmed by 4 bases and 4 bases, with 17 bases remaining between them. The CDR3 spans 15 residues. The germline V gene has CDR1 MDHEN and CDR2 SYDVKM. CDR3 nucleotide sequence: TGTGCCAGCAGTTCCTCCTCTCGACAGAGTTACGAGCAGTACTTC. It encodes CASSSSSRQSYEQYF.

This clone was seen a few times. This chain joins TRBV28 and TRBJ1-1; no definite D call. V was clipped by 5 bases and J by 4 bases, with 17 bases between them. Germline assignment: CDR1 MDHEN and CDR2 SYDVKM. The CDR3 spans 15 residues. The chain's CDR3 is CASSIDWTAGTEAFF. The CDR3 DNA is TGTGCCAGCAGTATTGACTGGACGGCGGGCACTGAAGCTTTCTTT.

This clone was counted once. The chain recombines TRBV5-1 with TRBJ1-1; a possible D gene is TRBD1 (6 bases). Looked up from germline, CDR1 is SGHRS and CDR2 is YFSETQ. V lost 0 bases to trimming and J lost 4 bases, with 13 bases between them. The CDR3 has 15 residues. The CDR3 nucleotides read TGCGCCAGCAGCTTGGTCTCAGGGGTAGGCACTGAAGCTTTCTTT. The encoded protein is CASSLVSGVGTEAFF.

The rearrangement joins TRBV27 to TRBJ2-7, with 8 nucleotides matching TRBD1. The CDR3 extends over 15 amino acids. From germline, CDR1 is MNHEY and CDR2 SMNVEV (reference sequence). Losses at the gene ends were 6 bases for V and 4 bases for J; bases not matched to a gene: 11. CDR3 DNA: TGTGCCAGCAGAACGGCAGGGGGCGGGAAGTACGAGCAGTACTTC. Translation: CASRTAGGGKYEQYF.

This clone appeared a single time. This chain links TRBV5-1 with TRBJ1-6; TRBD1 agrees at 10 bases. CDR3 length: 16 residues. Germline V gives CDR1 SGHRS, CDR2 YFSETQ. Trimming at V came to 4 bases and at J to 11 bases, leaving 12 bases not matched to a gene. The CDR3 region is CASSPLGQGEMAPLHF. CDR3 nucleotides: TGCGCCAGCAGCCCACTCGGACAGGGGGAGATGGCACCCCTCCACTTT.

This clone occurred a few times. This rearrangement joins TRBV7-7 to TRBJ2-5; D perhaps matches TRBD2 (6 bases). The CDR3 length is 15 residues. Germline assignment: CDR1 SSHAT and CDR2 FNYEAQ (reference sequence). The V and J ends lost 0 bases and 3 bases respectively, with 11 bases between them. In nucleotides, the CDR3 is TGTGCCAGCAGCTTAGCTAGCGGAGGGGAAGAGACCCAGTACTTC. Protein: CASSLASGGEETQYF.

This clone was detected only a few times. This chain connects TRBV7-2 to TRBJ2-7; TRBD2 matches 10 bases. From germline, CDR1 is SGHTA and CDR2 FQGNSA. J was trimmed by 4 bases and V by 5 bases; bases with no gene match: 14. This CDR3 comprises 17 residues. The CDR3 sequence is CASSHRKGAGGRYEQYF. The CDR3, as DNA: TGTGCCAGCAGCCATCGGAAGGGAGCGGGAGGGCGGTACGAGCAGTACTTC.